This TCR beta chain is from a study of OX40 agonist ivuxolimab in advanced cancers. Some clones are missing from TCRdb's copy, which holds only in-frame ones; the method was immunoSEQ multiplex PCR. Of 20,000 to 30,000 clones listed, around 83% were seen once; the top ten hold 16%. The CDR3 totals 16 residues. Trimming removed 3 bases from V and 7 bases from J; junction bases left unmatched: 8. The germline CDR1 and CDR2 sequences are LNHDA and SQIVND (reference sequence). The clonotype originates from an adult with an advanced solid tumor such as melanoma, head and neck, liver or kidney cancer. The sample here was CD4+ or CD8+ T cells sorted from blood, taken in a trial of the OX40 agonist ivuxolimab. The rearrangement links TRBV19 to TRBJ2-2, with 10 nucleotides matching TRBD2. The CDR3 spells CASSIFSSGGVGELFF. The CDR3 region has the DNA TGTGCCAGTAGTATCTTCTCTAGCGGGGGCGTCGGGGAGCTGTTTTTT. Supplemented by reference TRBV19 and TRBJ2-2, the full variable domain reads DGGITQSPKYLFRKEGQNVTLSCEQNLNHDAMYWYRQDPGQGLRLIYYSQIVNDFQKGDIAEGYSVSREKKESFPLTVTSAQKNPTAFYLCASSIFSSGGVGELFFGEGSRLTVL.